A single sample gave rise to the 9 T cell receptor beta chains below, sequenced in a study of cytotoxic CD8 clonotypes in ibrutinib-treated CLL. Data came from immunoSEQ multiplex PCR; TCRdb stores just in-frame clones and leaves some out. The sample includes approximately 330,000 clones, almost 80% seen only once; the top ten take approximately 7%. The sequencing here drew on PBMCs, taken before ibrutinib treatment. These receptors were obtained from a human donor with chronic lymphocytic leukemia.

Only a few counts were recorded for this clone. This sequence joins TRBV6-6 and TRBJ1-5; no clear D gene. With 8 bases removed from V and 2 bases from J, the gap between germline ends came to 13 bases. Germline V gene sequence: CDR1 MNHNY, CDR2 SVGAGI (reference sequence). The CDR3 runs 14 residues. DNA for the CDR3: TGTGCCAGCCATTCCAGCGAAGGCAATCAGCCCCAGCATTTT. It codes for CASHSSEGNQPQHF.

The chain joins TRBV6-5 to TRBJ2-2; D is uncertain. CDR3 size: 11 residues. Trimming left V 5 bases short and J 5 bases short, with 3 bases between. CDR1 and CDR2 (germline): MNHEY, SVGAGI. CDR3 DNA sequence: TGTGCCAGCAGTGCGACCGGGGAGCTGTTTTTT. Its translation is CASSATGELFF.

The rearrangement uses TRBV27 and TRBJ1-2; 9 bases are a match to TRBD1. Per germline, CDR1 MNHEY and CDR2 SMNVEV (reference sequence). The CDR3 contains 14 residues. V shed 6 bases and J 5 bases; nucleotides not matched to a gene: 7. The CDR3, as DNA: TGTGCCAGCAGGCTACAGGGGGCTTCATATGGCTACACCTTC. The encoded protein is CASRLQGASYGYTF.

This clone was observed a handful of times. The CDR3 nucleotides read TGTGCCAGCAGTTACGCAGCAACTGGGGCCAACGTCCTGACTTTC. It codes for CASSYAATGANVLTF. The chain recombines TRBV6-5 with TRBJ2-6, with D uncertain. Germline loops: CDR1 MNHEY, CDR2 SVGAGI. The CDR3 sequence is 15 residues long. V was trimmed by 2 bases and J by 2 bases, leaving 7 bases between them.

V and J are TRBV4-3 and TRBJ1-2; D remains ambiguous. CDR1 and CDR2 from the germline V gene are LGHNA and YSLEER. CDR3 length equals 13 residues. V lost 0 bases, J lost 8 bases, and 10 bases lay in between. CDR3 nucleotides: TGCGCCAGCAGCCAAGACAGTTTGCGGGGCTACACCTTC. Protein sequence: CASSQDSLRGYTF.

There are a few counts of this clone. This sequence joins TRBV28 and TRBJ1-1; no clear D gene. Germline CDR1 is MDHEN and CDR2 is SYDVKM. This CDR3 is 13 amino acids long. Trimming pared 2 bases from V and 1 base from J, leaving 5 bases between. CDR3 DNA sequence: TGTGCCAGCAGTTTAATCCGGAACACTGAAGCTTTCTTT. Its protein is CASSLIRNTEAFF.

The gene calls are TRBV5-1 and TRBJ1-6; no reliable D call. CDR3 length: 16 amino acids. Germline loops: CDR1 SGHRS, CDR2 YFSETQ. V gave up 0 bases and J gave up 7 bases, with 14 bases separating them. CDR3 loop: CASSLEAALLNSPLHF. CDR3 DNA: TGCGCCAGCAGCTTGGAGGCAGCCCTTTTGAATTCACCCCTCCACTTT.

In regard to this clone: This same CDR3 is encoded by further DNA sequences in the sample. The chain is built from TRBV5-4 and TRBJ2-7; 10 nucleotides match TRBD2. The CDR3 has 15 amino acids. CDR1 and CDR2 from the germline V gene are SGHNT and YYREEE (reference sequence). V dropped 3 bases and J dropped 1; count of bases not matched to a gene: 4. The DNA of the CDR3 is TGTGCCAGCAGCTCGACTAGCGGGTTTTCCTACGAGCAGTACTTC. The encoded protein is CASSSTSGFSYEQYF.

This sequence joins TRBV4-2 and TRBJ2-3; possibly TRBD2 for D (6 bases). CDR1 and CDR2 from the germline V gene are LGHNA and YNFKEQ. The CDR3 runs 14 residues. With 3 bases removed from V and 0 bases from J, the gap between germline ends came to 7 bases. The chain's CDR3 is CASSHGLSTDTQYF. Written as DNA, the CDR3 is TGTGCCAGCAGCCACGGACTAAGCACAGATACGCAGTATTTT.